Below are 9 T cell receptor beta chains sequenced from a single sample in a study of blood T cell repertoires in COVID-19. Clones were sequenced by immunoSEQ multiplex PCR, and TCRdb holds only the in-frame ones, with some missing. The sample has about 190,000 clones, approximately 90% seen once. Material: peripheral blood. The receptor source for this set is a man younger than 40 with acute or convalescent COVID-19.

The CDR3 protein is CASGVVRSTGNEQFF. In DNA, the CDR3 is TGCGCCAGCGGGGTAGTACGGTCTACGGGAAATGAGCAGTTCTTC. This sequence joins TRBV10-2 and TRBJ2-1; TRBD2 is a possible D gene (5 bases). V was pared by 8 bases and J by 7 bases, with 21 bases between. The CDR3 length is 15 residues. CDR1 WSHSY and CDR2 SAAADI come from the germline V gene.

The chain couples TRBV5-6 to TRBJ2-7; the match to TRBD1 covers 8 bases. The CDR3 extends over 15 amino acids. V dropped 4 bases and J dropped 2; count of bases not matched to a gene: 8. CDR1 is SGHDT, CDR2 YYEEEE, per germline. The CDR3 bases are TGTGCCAGCAGCCTAATGGGGACAGGAACCTACGAGCAGTACTTC. As protein: CASSLMGTGTYEQYF.

The chain is built from TRBV7-2 and TRBJ1-2; 10 nucleotides line up with TRBD1. Trimming cost V 5 bases and J 4 bases; bases outside gene matches: 10. The CDR3 covers 16 residues. Germline CDR1 SGHTA, CDR2 FQGNSA. The CDR3 is CASSTYMGTGAYGYTF. The CDR3 nucleotides read TGTGCCAGCAGCACTTATATGGGGACAGGGGCCTATGGCTACACCTTC. The full variable domain, its missing parts supplied by reference TRBV7-2 and TRBJ1-2, is GAGVSQSPSNKVTEKGKDVELRCDPISGHTALYWYRQSLGQGLEFLIYFQGNSAPDKSGLPSDRFSAERTGGSVSTLTIQRTQQEDSAVYLCASSTYMGTGAYGYTFGSGTRLTVV.

This chain links TRBV18 with TRBJ1-2, with D maybe TRBD1 (6 bases). CDR3 length equals 15 residues. Germline CDR1 KGHSH, CDR2 LQKENI. Trimming cost V 0 bases and J 6 bases, with 14 bases left between them. CDR3 residues: CASSPPQQGVDGYTF. CDR3 in DNA: TGTGCCAGCTCACCACCGCAACAGGGCGTAGATGGCTACACCTTC.

The chain employs TRBV25-1 and TRBJ1-1; D uncertain. The CDR3 sequence is 11 residues long. From germline, CDR1 is MGHDK and CDR2 SYGVNS. V lost 8 bases to trimming and J lost 1 base, with 5 bases between them. The CDR3 here is CASGPNTEAFF. For the CDR3, the DNA is TGTGCCAGCGGCCCGAACACTGAAGCTTTCTTT.

The CDR3 coding sequence is TGTGCCAGCAGGGGGGGGACCGTCGCAGATACGCAGTATTTT. Its translation: CASRGGTVADTQYF. The chain combines TRBV5-4 with TRBJ2-3; 7 bases map to TRBD2. Per the germline V gene, CDR1 is SGHNT and CDR2 is YYREEE (reference sequence). The CDR3 spans 14 residues. The V segment lost 5 bases and the J segment 4 bases; nucleotides outside the gene matches: 7.

The genes are TRBV19 and TRBJ1-1; D gene ambiguous. CDR3 length equals 14 residues. V dropped 5 bases and J dropped 0 bases, with 10 bases sitting between them. Per germline, CDR1 LNHDA and CDR2 SQIVND (reference sequence). CDR3 DNA sequence: TGTGCCAGTAGTCGCGGCGAAGTGAACACTGAAGCTTTCTTT. The encoded protein is CASSRGEVNTEAFF.

The rearrangement links TRBV7-9 to TRBJ2-5, with TRBD2 matching 7 bases. The CDR3 consists of 14 residues. The junction had 8 bases not matched to a gene; V was cut back by 5 bases and J by 5 bases. Germline-derived CDR1 and CDR2 are SEHNR and FQNEAQ (reference sequence). As DNA, the CDR3 is TGTGCCAGCAGCCCTGGGGGGGGGACGGAGACCCAGTACTTC. The encoded protein is CASSPGGGTETQYF. The whole variable domain, filled in from reference TRBV7-9 and TRBJ2-5, reads DTGVSQNPRHKITKRGQNVTFRCDPISEHNRLYWYRQTLGQGPEFLTYFQNEAQLEKSRLLSDRFSAERPKGSFSTLEIQRTEQGDSAMYLCASSPGGGTETQYFGPGTRLLVL.

This sequence joins TRBV7-6 and TRBJ1-1; TRBD1 matches 12 bases. Per germline, CDR1 SGHVS and CDR2 FNYEAQ. J gave up 0 bases and V 2 bases, and 7 bases lay outside the gene matches. The CDR3 runs 18 residues. The chain's CDR3 is CASSLRGQGAHMNTEAFF. The CDR3 DNA reads as TGTGCCAGCAGCTTAAGGGGACAGGGGGCACACATGAACACTGAAGCTTTCTTT.